Listed below are T cell receptor beta chains from one sample, sequenced in a study of PD-1 blockade in classical Hodgkin lymphoma. Libraries were prepared by immunoSEQ multiplex PCR; TCRdb keeps only in-frame clonotypes and omits some of them. The sample contains several thousand clones, 60% of which appear only once. The sequences come from CD8+ T cells from blood, collected before the fourth cycle of nivolumab. Receptors originate from a human donor with classical Hodgkin lymphoma. CDR3s include the opening cysteine and the closing phenylalanine or tryptophan. The D gene is left open where the match is weak. Clone size is given for some rows only: seen once, a few or many times, or a class if the clone is expanded.

CDR3 length: 15; clone size: few; J gene: TRBJ1-4; D gene: -; V gene: TRBV5-1; CDR3 DNA: TGCGCCAGCAGCCCCTGGGGAGGCCCTAATGAAAAACTGTTTTTT; CDR3 protein: CASSPWGGPNEKLFF
CDR3 length: 14; clone size: -; J gene: TRBJ2-7; D gene: -; V gene: TRBV4-3; CDR3 DNA: TGCGCCAGCAGCCATAGCGCCACCTCCTACGAGCAGTACTTC; CDR3 protein: CASSHSATSYEQYF
CDR3 length: 14; clone size: -; J gene: TRBJ2-7; D gene: -; V gene: TRBV7-2; CDR3 DNA: TGTGCCAGCAGCTCCTTCCCGGCAGGATACGAGCAGTACTTC; CDR3 protein: CASSSFPAGYEQYF
CDR3 length: 10; clone size: -; J gene: TRBJ1-1; D gene: -; V gene: TRBV6-4; CDR3 DNA: TGTGCCAGCAGTGACGGGGCAGCTTTCTTT; CDR3 protein: CASSDGAAFF
CDR3 length: 15; clone size: -; J gene: TRBJ2-1; D gene: TRBD1; V gene: TRBV27; CDR3 DNA: TGTGCCAGCAGACCCAGGACAGGGTTCGGCAATGAGCAGTTCTTC; CDR3 protein: CASRPRTGFGNEQFF
CDR3 length: 16; clone size: -; J gene: TRBJ1-5; D gene: -; V gene: TRBV27; CDR3 DNA: TGTGCCAGCAGTCCCACTCAGGGTTGGAGCAATCAGCCCCAGCATTTT; CDR3 protein: CASSPTQGWSNQPQHF
CDR3 length: 15; clone size: -; J gene: TRBJ2-7; D gene: TRBD2; V gene: TRBV5-8; CDR3 DNA: TGTGCCAGCAGCTTGGACCTAGCGGGAGTCAACGAGCAGTACTTC; CDR3 protein: CASSLDLAGVNEQYF
CDR3 length: 15; clone size: -; J gene: TRBJ2-7; D gene: TRBD2; V gene: TRBV4-2; CDR3 DNA: TGTGCCAGCAGCCCTACTCCGGGACTAGTTTCCGAGCAGTACTTC; CDR3 protein: CASSPTPGLVSEQYF
CDR3 length: 11; clone size: -; J gene: TRBJ2-7; D gene: -; V gene: TRBV7-9; CDR3 DNA: TGTGCCAGCGAAGCCTCCTACGAGCAGTACTTC; CDR3 protein: CASEASYEQYF
CDR3 length: 16; clone size: once; J gene: TRBJ1-1; D gene: -; V gene: TRBV6-6; CDR3 DNA: TGTGCCAGCAGTTACAGAACAGAAAGGCCGAGCGCTGAAGCTTTCTTT; CDR3 protein: CASSYRTERPSAEAFF
CDR3 length: 14; clone size: -; J gene: TRBJ2-7; D gene: TRBD2; V gene: TRBV6-6; CDR3 DNA: TGTGCCAGCAACTCGGGACTAGGGGACCTGGAGCAGTACTTC; CDR3 protein: CASNSGLGDLEQYF
CDR3 length: 13; clone size: -; J gene: TRBJ2-1; D gene: -; V gene: TRBV7-9; CDR3 DNA: TGTGCCAGCAGCTTAGGGCTCTACAATGAGCAGTTCTTC; CDR3 protein: CASSLGLYNEQFF
CDR3 length: 13; clone size: -; J gene: TRBJ1-4; D gene: -; V gene: TRBV7-9; CDR3 DNA: TGTGCCAGCAGCCCCGCCCTTCCCGAAAAACTGTTTTTT; CDR3 protein: CASSPALPEKLFF
CDR3 length: 13; clone size: few; J gene: TRBJ2-3; D gene: -; V gene: TRBV7-9; CDR3 DNA: TGTGCCAGCAGCCCGGCGGACACAGATACGCAGTATTTT; CDR3 protein: CASSPADTDTQYF
CDR3 length: 14; clone size: -; J gene: TRBJ2-7; D gene: TRBD2; V gene: TRBV27; CDR3 DNA: TGTGCCAGCAGTTTATCTAGCGGGAGGAAGGCGCAGTACTTC; CDR3 protein: CASSLSSGRKAQYF
CDR3 length: 16; clone size: -; J gene: TRBJ1-5; D gene: TRBD1; V gene: TRBV7-9; CDR3 DNA: TGTGCCAGCAGCCCGTGGACAGGGGGAAGCAATCAGCCCCAGCATTTT; CDR3 protein: CASSPWTGGSNQPQHF
CDR3 length: 16; clone size: once; J gene: TRBJ1-1; D gene: -; V gene: TRBV7-2; CDR3 DNA: TGTGCCAGCAGCTTAGGCCCCACAGGGTGGAACACTGAAGCTTTCTTT; CDR3 protein: CASSLGPTGWNTEAFF
CDR3 length: 14; clone size: few; J gene: TRBJ1-1; D gene: -; V gene: TRBV10-3; CDR3 DNA: TGTGCCATCAGTAAGGATACAGGAAACACTGAAGCTTTCTTT; CDR3 protein: CAISKDTGNTEAFF
CDR3 length: 13; clone size: -; J gene: TRBJ1-5; D gene: -; V gene: TRBV27; CDR3 DNA: TGTGCCAGCAGTCCATGGCAGAATCAGCCCCAGCATTTT; CDR3 protein: CASSPWQNQPQHF
CDR3 length: 12; clone size: -; J gene: TRBJ2-1; D gene: TRBD2; V gene: TRBV4-1; CDR3 DNA: TGCGCCAGCAGCCAAGATACTAGCGTGCAGTTCTTC; CDR3 protein: CASSQDTSVQFF
CDR3 length: 19; clone size: -; J gene: TRBJ1-5; D gene: TRBD1; V gene: TRBV27; CDR3 DNA: TGTGCCAGCAGTTTATTGGGGACAGTCCTTGGGGTGAGCAATCAGCCCCAGCATTTT; CDR3 protein: CASSLLGTVLGVSNQPQHF
CDR3 length: 15; clone size: few; J gene: TRBJ2-7; D gene: -; V gene: TRBV29-1; CDR3 DNA: TGCAGCGTTGAACTAGCGCGAGCCGGCTCCTACGAGCAGTACTTC; CDR3 protein: CSVELARAGSYEQYF
CDR3 length: 15; clone size: few; J gene: TRBJ1-1; D gene: -; V gene: TRBV4-1; CDR3 DNA: TGCGCCAGCAGCCTTTCCCGGGGGTCAGGAACTGAAGCTTTCTTT; CDR3 protein: CASSLSRGSGTEAFF
CDR3 length: 15; clone size: -; J gene: TRBJ2-5; D gene: -; V gene: TRBV27; CDR3 DNA: TGTGCCAGCAGTTTTACGGCAGCCTACCAAGAGACCCAGTACTTC; CDR3 protein: CASSFTAAYQETQYF
CDR3 length: 14; clone size: -; J gene: TRBJ2-1; D gene: -; V gene: TRBV10-3; CDR3 DNA: TGTGCCATCAGTGACCCCGACAGCTACAATGAGCAGTTCTTC; CDR3 protein: CAISDPDSYNEQFF
CDR3 length: 16; clone size: -; J gene: TRBJ2-1; D gene: -; V gene: TRBV4-2; CDR3 DNA: TGTGCCAGCAGCCAAGGGTGGCGGGACCGGTACAATGAGCAGTTCTTC; CDR3 protein: CASSQGWRDRYNEQFF
CDR3 length: 15; clone size: -; J gene: TRBJ2-7; D gene: -; V gene: TRBV29-1; CDR3 DNA: TGCAGCGTTGAAAGTAGGCAATCGAGCTCCTACGAGCAGTACTTC; CDR3 protein: CSVESRQSSSYEQYF
CDR3 length: 15; clone size: -; J gene: TRBJ2-2; D gene: -; V gene: TRBV6-5; CDR3 DNA: TGTGCCAGCAGTTACTTCCCCACAGGGCTCGGGGAGCTGTTTTTT; CDR3 protein: CASSYFPTGLGELFF
CDR3 length: 16; clone size: -; J gene: TRBJ1-2; D gene: TRBD1; V gene: TRBV29-1; CDR3 DNA: TGCAGCGTTGAAGACCCAAACAGGGGGCAGATCTATGGCTACACCTTC; CDR3 protein: CSVEDPNRGQIYGYTF
CDR3 length: 15; clone size: few; J gene: TRBJ2-2; D gene: -; V gene: TRBV9; CDR3 DNA: TGTGCCAGCAGCGGCAGGGGGGCGCGCACCGGGGAGCTGTTTTTT; CDR3 protein: CASSGRGARTGELFF
CDR3 length: 14; clone size: large; J gene: TRBJ2-1; D gene: -; V gene: TRBV5-1; CDR3 DNA: TGCGCCAGCAGCTTAGGGTATGAGGCGGTTGAGCAGTTCTTC; CDR3 protein: CASSLGYEAVEQFF
CDR3 length: 14; clone size: medium-sized; J gene: TRBJ2-2; D gene: -; V gene: TRBV28; CDR3 DNA: TGTGCCAGCAGTCCACATTCGGGTAACGGGGAGCTGTTTTTT; CDR3 protein: CASSPHSGNGELFF
CDR3 length: 14; clone size: -; J gene: TRBJ2-7; D gene: TRBD1; V gene: TRBV4-1; CDR3 DNA: TGTGCCAGCAGCCCGGCGCAGGGGGACCACGAGCAGTACTTC; CDR3 protein: CASSPAQGDHEQYF
CDR3 length: 14; clone size: -; J gene: TRBJ2-5; D gene: -; V gene: TRBV5-6; CDR3 DNA: TGTGCCAGCAGCCGGAAAGTTGGGCTGGAGACCCAGTACTTC; CDR3 protein: CASSRKVGLETQYF
CDR3 length: 15; clone size: -; J gene: TRBJ1-6; D gene: -; V gene: TRBV6-6; CDR3 DNA: TGTGCCAGCACTCGGGGCCCCGAGTATAATTCACCCCTCCACTTT; CDR3 protein: CASTRGPEYNSPLHF
CDR3 length: 16; clone size: -; J gene: TRBJ2-2; D gene: -; V gene: TRBV4-2; CDR3 DNA: TGTGCCAGCAGCCCGGTACTAGATACGAACACCGGGGAGCTGTTTTTT; CDR3 protein: CASSPVLDTNTGELFF
CDR3 length: 16; clone size: -; J gene: TRBJ2-1; D gene: TRBD2; V gene: TRBV5-8; CDR3 DNA: TGTGCCAGCAGCCTGGGACTAGCGGGAGTAGTCAATGAGCAGTTCTTC; CDR3 protein: CASSLGLAGVVNEQFF
CDR3 length: 15; clone size: -; J gene: TRBJ1-5; D gene: TRBD1; V gene: TRBV19; CDR3 DNA: TGTGCCAGTAGTTGGGACAGGGGGCTTGTTCAGCCCCAGCATTTT; CDR3 protein: CASSWDRGLVQPQHF
CDR3 length: 15; clone size: medium-sized; J gene: TRBJ2-1; D gene: TRBD2; V gene: TRBV19; CDR3 DNA: TGTGCCAGTACTACACCGCGGGAGGGCCTTTTTGAGCAGTTCTTC; CDR3 protein: CASTTPREGLFEQFF
CDR3 length: 15; clone size: -; J gene: TRBJ2-5; D gene: -; V gene: TRBV27; CDR3 DNA: TGTGCCAGCAGTCTCCGCGGGCCTTTACGAGAGACCCAGTACTTC; CDR3 protein: CASSLRGPLRETQYF
CDR3 length: 14; clone size: -; J gene: TRBJ1-5; D gene: -; V gene: TRBV4-1; CDR3 DNA: TGCGCCAGCAGCCATTCATCAGGGAGGTGGCCCCAGCATTTT; CDR3 protein: CASSHSSGRWPQHF
CDR3 length: 14; clone size: -; J gene: TRBJ2-6; D gene: -; V gene: TRBV27; CDR3 DNA: TGTGCCAGCAGTCCCCTAACTGGGGCCAACGTCCTGACTTTC; CDR3 protein: CASSPLTGANVLTF
CDR3 length: 17; clone size: -; J gene: TRBJ2-3; D gene: -; V gene: TRBV11-2; CDR3 DNA: TGTGCCAGCAGCTTTAGCCGTAGCGGCACTAGCACAGATACGCAGTATTTT; CDR3 protein: CASSFSRSGTSTDTQYF
CDR3 length: 17; clone size: -; J gene: TRBJ1-4; D gene: TRBD1; V gene: TRBV6-1; CDR3 DNA: TGTGCCAGCAGTGTTTGGCGGGACAGGGTAACTAATGAAAAACTGTTTTTT; CDR3 protein: CASSVWRDRVTNEKLFF
CDR3 length: 14; clone size: -; J gene: TRBJ2-7; D gene: TRBD1; V gene: TRBV27; CDR3 DNA: TGTGCCAGCAGTTTCCAAGACAGGGCCTACGAGCAGTACTTC; CDR3 protein: CASSFQDRAYEQYF
CDR3 length: 13; clone size: -; J gene: TRBJ1-1; D gene: -; V gene: TRBV28; CDR3 DNA: TGTGCCAGCCAGCGGGGCGCGGGGGTTGAAGCTTTCTTT; CDR3 protein: CASQRGAGVEAFF
CDR3 length: 16; clone size: few; J gene: TRBJ1-1; D gene: -; V gene: TRBV10-3; CDR3 DNA: TGTGCCATCAGTGAGCGGCTGGAAGGGGCGAGCACTGAAGCTTTCTTT; CDR3 protein: CAISERLEGASTEAFF
CDR3 length: 14; clone size: -; J gene: TRBJ2-2; D gene: -; V gene: TRBV9; CDR3 DNA: TGTGCCAGCAGCGCAGAGACAAGCACCGGGGAGCTGTTTTTT; CDR3 protein: CASSAETSTGELFF
CDR3 length: 17; clone size: -; J gene: TRBJ2-7; D gene: -; V gene: TRBV15; CDR3 DNA: TGTGCCACCAGCAGACCCCCATCCATTTCAAACAGCGACGAGCAGTACTTC; CDR3 protein: CATSRPPSISNSDEQYF